What follows is one T cell receptor beta chain and its context. What antigen it recognizes has not been identified. Nothing much larger sits one base from this clone, and base qualities are not available. Library preparation employed PCR. Reads for this sample came from an Illumina HiSeq 2500. To normalize quantification of the TCRbeta repertoire, the TCR libraries were built with molecular barcoding that relied on unique molecular identifiers. In-frame beta chains were kept once TCRdb had trimmed the public reads at Q25 with fastp and called clones with MiXCR. Each record represents a unique CDR3 protein, reported with the most common genes and DNA among its rows. The sample contains about 980,000 distinct CDR3 sequences, about 29% of them found a single time. Roughly 27% of the sample is in the top ten clones. The sample originates from a study of T-cell reconstitution after alpha-beta-depleted transplantation in children (dated by TCRdb to 2015 to 2016). Background on the whole study: The study quantitatively tracked T-cell immune reconstitution after TCRalphabeta/CD19-depleted allogeneic hematopoietic cell transplantation in children using TCR repertoire profiling. Broad study findings and their caveats: Apparently early alphabetaT-cell count recovery about two months after transplant reportedly relied on only several hundred rapidly expanded clones derived from non-depleted graft cells. The frequencies of hyperexpanded clones fell over the following months, and after one year, T-cell counts and TCRbeta diversity were mostly attributed to newly produced T cells. In some patients, the high TCRbeta diversity seen at day 60 was put down to recipient T cells and intrathymic progenitors that had survived conditioning.

Its CDR3 holds 14 amino acids, cysteine through phenylalanine. Only the CDR3 DNA stays, 42 bases, in frame from base 1. Reading the germline V gene gives CDR1 ENHRY and CDR2 SYGVKD. For this chain, trimming is 11 bases at the V end and 2 bases at the J end, and the number of junction bases without a gene match is 11. Sample treatment or condition, as interpreted from the label and publication: allogeneic hematopoietic cell transplantation with graft depleted of TCRalphabeta T cells and CD19 B cells. Transplant recipients were children who received TCRalphabeta/CD19-depleted allogeneic hematopoietic cell grafts.

The TCR comes from a boy in the first two years of life who had a stem cell transplant for SCID, so the T cells may come from the graft donor. This receptor chain uses TRBV10-3 and TRBJ2-5; 7 junctional bases match TRBD1. The source material was PBMCs, mostly from graft donor cells, sampled 360 days after TCRalphabeta/CD19-depleted stem cell transplant. The DNA is as follows: TGTGCCGTTCGAAACGGGACAGCTCAAGAGACCCAGTACTTC. This codes for CAVRNGTAQETQYF.